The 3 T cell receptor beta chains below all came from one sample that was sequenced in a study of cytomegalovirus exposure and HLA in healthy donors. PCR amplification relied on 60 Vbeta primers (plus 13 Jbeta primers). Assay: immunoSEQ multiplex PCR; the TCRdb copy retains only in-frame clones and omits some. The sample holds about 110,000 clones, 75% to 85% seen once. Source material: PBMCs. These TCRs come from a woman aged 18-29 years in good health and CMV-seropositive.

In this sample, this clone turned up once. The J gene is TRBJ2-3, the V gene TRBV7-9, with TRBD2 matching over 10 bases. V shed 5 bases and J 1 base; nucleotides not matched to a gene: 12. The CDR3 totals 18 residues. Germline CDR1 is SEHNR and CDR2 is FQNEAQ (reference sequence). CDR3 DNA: TGTGCCAGCAGCGTCCTAGCGGGAGAACTCGCAGGCACAGATACGCAGTATTTT. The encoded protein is CASSVLAGELAGTDTQYF.

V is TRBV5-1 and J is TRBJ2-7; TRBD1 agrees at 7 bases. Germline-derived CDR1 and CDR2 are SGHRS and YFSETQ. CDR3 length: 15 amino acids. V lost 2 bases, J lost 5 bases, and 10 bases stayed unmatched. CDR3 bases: TGCGCCAGCAGCTTAACAGGGGTCATATACGACGAGCAGTACTTC. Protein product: CASSLTGVIYDEQYF.

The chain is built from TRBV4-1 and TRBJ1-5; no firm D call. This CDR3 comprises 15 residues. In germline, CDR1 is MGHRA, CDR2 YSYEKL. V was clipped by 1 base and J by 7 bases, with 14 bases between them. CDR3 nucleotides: TGCGCCAGCAGCCAAGGAGTTCTGGCGGGACAGCCCCAGCATTTT. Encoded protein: CASSQGVLAGQPQHF.